This TCR beta chain was captured by sequencing in a study of cytomegalovirus exposure and HLA in healthy donors. The CDR3 sequence is 15 residues long. Trimming pared 0 bases from V and 4 bases from J, leaving 16 bases between. Germline V gene lookup returns CDR1 SQVTM and CDR2 ANQGSEA. This PCR relied on a set of 60 Vbeta primers and 13 Jbeta primers. The table came from immunoSEQ multiplex PCR; TCRdb's copy has only in-frame clones and leaves some out. The table includes around 150,000 clones, around 84% detected once. The V call is TRBV29-1, the J call TRBJ2-7, with D possibly being TRBD1 (6 bases). This receptor was obtained from a boy between 2 and 10 years old in good health and CMV-seronegative. The sequenced material came from PBMCs. The CDR3 loop reads CSVEDTGPGQYEQYF. In DNA form, the CDR3 reads TGCAGCGTTGAAGACACAGGGCCCGGACAATACGAGCAGTACTTC.